Listed here are 5 T cell receptor beta chains from one sample, sequenced in a study of T-cell memory formation after mild COVID-19 (dated by TCRdb to 2020 to 2023). Libraries were constructed by 5' RACE. Data came from an Illumina NovaSeq 6000. TCRdb itself trimmed the public reads at Q25 with fastp, ran MiXCR and retained productive beta chains. One record per CDR3 amino acid sequence lists the most common genes and DNA. Within this sample are 95,000 to 110,000 distinct CDR3 sequences, with around an eighth of them counted one time only. Together, the top ten hold less than 45% of the sample. Input material: PBMCs or a T cell subset sorted from them (not recorded which). The receptors were gathered from a man aged 18 to 30 who had mild COVID-19 (a few samples of this study predate the infection). The sample titles of this study are shuffled in the database, so cell type and time point are left out; the donor was told from shared clones.

V usage is TRBV7-2 and J usage is TRBJ2-7; 12 bases align to TRBD2. The V segment lost 1 base and the J segment 3 bases; nucleotides outside the gene matches: 10. This CDR3 spans 18 amino acids. The germline gives CDR1 SGHTA, CDR2 FQGNSA. CDR3 nucleotides: TGTGCCAGCAGCTTAGGGTTAGGACTAGCGGGGACACACTACGAGCAGTACTTC. This encodes CASSLGLGLAGTHYEQYF.

The chain joins TRBV29-1 to TRBJ1-3; TRBD1 agrees at 7 bases. V was pared by 7 bases and J by 0 bases, with 18 bases of the junction left unmatched. This CDR3 contains 18 residues. In germline, CDR1 is SQVTM, CDR2 ANQGSEA. The CDR3 spells CSALGLSGGSRSGNTIYF. The CDR3, as DNA: TGCAGCGCGTTGGGGCTTTCAGGGGGATCACGCTCTGGAAACACCATATATTTT.

This clonotype was observed a handful of times. J is TRBJ2-7 and V is TRBV7-9, with TRBD1 as a possible D gene (6 bases). CDR3 length: 14 amino acids. Germline CDR1 reads SEHNR; CDR2 reads FQNEAQ (reference sequence). Trimming cost V 4 bases and J 3 bases, with 13 bases left between them. CDR3 residues: CASSSTQTGYEQYV. Here the CDR3 DNA reads TGTGCCAGCAGCTCTACCCAGACAGGCTACGAGCAGTACGTC.

This clonotype was detected a few times. The V gene is TRBV5-1, the J gene TRBJ1-2; a possible D gene is TRBD1 (5 bases). Germline V CDR1 and CDR2: SGHRS, YFSETQ. The CDR3 is 14 amino acids. Trimming removed 4 bases from V and 8 bases from J, with 18 bases in between. The CDR3 DNA sequence: TGCGCCAGCAGCGAGGGGATCGGGGATAGCGGCTACACCTTC. This translates into CASSEGIGDSGYTF.

In regard to this clonotype: Being one base from a much bigger clone, this may be a read error. The chain couples TRBV6-5 to TRBJ1-5; D unresolved. The CDR3 is 14 amino acids. CDR1 MNHEY and CDR2 SVGAGI come from the germline V gene. For the CDR3, the DNA is TGTGACAGCAGTTACCGGGGAGCGGATCAGCCCCAGCATTTT. Protein sequence: CDSSYRGADQPQHF.